These T cell receptor beta chains were read from a single sample in a study of beta chain features in type 1 diabetes. The repertoire was sequenced with immunoSEQ multiplex PCR; TCRdb's copy has only in-frame clones and lacks some. The sample contains 95,000 to 150,000 clones, around 16% of which appear only once. Sequencing used central memory CD4+ T cells from blood. Receptors were obtained from a man aged 18 to 29 with type 1 diabetes. Both conserved end residues are part of each CDR3. Each record gives: J gene, CDR3 length, D gene, V gene, clone size, CDR3 DNA, CDR3 protein. A D gene is named only where the DNA matches it firmly. The listing skips clone size in some rows; elsewhere it reads once, few, many or a size class.

j_call: TRBJ2-2; cdr3_length: 13; d_call: NA; v_call: TRBV18; clone_size: NA; cdr3_nt: TGTGCCAGCTCACCTGTAGAGGACGGGGAGCTGTTTTTT; cdr3_aa: CASSPVEDGELFF
j_call: TRBJ2-6; cdr3_length: 13; d_call: NA; v_call: TRBV7-9; clone_size: few; cdr3_nt: TGTGCCAGCAGCGATTCTGGGGCCAACGTCCTGACTTTC; cdr3_aa: CASSDSGANVLTF
j_call: TRBJ2-1; cdr3_length: 17; d_call: TRBD2; v_call: TRBV9; clone_size: NA; cdr3_nt: TGTGCCAGCAGCCAGAGTGGTGCGGGAGGTCCCGGTACTACCAGTTTCTTC; cdr3_aa: CASSQSGAGGPGTTSFF
j_call: TRBJ2-7; cdr3_length: 13; d_call: NA; v_call: TRBV7-6; clone_size: NA; cdr3_nt: TGTGCCAGCAGCCCAGGACGTCTATCCGAGCAGTACTTC; cdr3_aa: CASSPGRLSEQYF
j_call: TRBJ1-1; cdr3_length: 13; d_call: NA; v_call: TRBV28; clone_size: medium-sized; cdr3_nt: TGTGCCAGCAGTTTCAGCAGGGGAACTGAAGCTTTCTTT; cdr3_aa: CASSFSRGTEAFF
j_call: TRBJ2-1; cdr3_length: 15; d_call: TRBD2; v_call: TRBV7-2; clone_size: few; cdr3_nt: TGTGCCAGCAGCTTTGGCGGGAGCTCCTACAATGAGCAGTTCTTC; cdr3_aa: CASSFGGSSYNEQFF
j_call: TRBJ1-1; cdr3_length: 15; d_call: NA; v_call: TRBV14; clone_size: few; cdr3_nt: TGTGCCAGCAGCCGATTTCCGACAGGGAACACTGAAGCTTTCTTT; cdr3_aa: CASSRFPTGNTEAFF
j_call: TRBJ1-6; cdr3_length: 13; d_call: NA; v_call: TRBV29-1; clone_size: NA; cdr3_nt: TGCAGCGTCGCCGGGAATTATAATTCACCCCTCCACTTT; cdr3_aa: CSVAGNYNSPLHF
j_call: TRBJ2-2; cdr3_length: 17; d_call: NA; v_call: TRBV5-6; clone_size: many; cdr3_nt: TGTGCCAGCAGCCGACTGACAAGCCACCGGAACACCGGGGAGCTGTTTTTT; cdr3_aa: CASSRLTSHRNTGELFF
j_call: TRBJ1-1; cdr3_length: 11; d_call: NA; v_call: TRBV10-3; clone_size: NA; cdr3_nt: TGTGCCATCAGTGCCGGGCGAGAAGCTTTCTTT; cdr3_aa: CAISAGREAFF
j_call: TRBJ1-1; cdr3_length: 13; d_call: NA; v_call: TRBV7-9; clone_size: few; cdr3_nt: TGTGCCAGCAGTCAACAGAGTAACACTGAAGCTTTCTTT; cdr3_aa: CASSQQSNTEAFF
j_call: TRBJ1-6; cdr3_length: 15; d_call: NA; v_call: TRBV28; clone_size: many; cdr3_nt: TGTGCCACAAAAGGAACTCATCTTGGGAATTCACCCCTCCACTTT; cdr3_aa: CATKGTHLGNSPLHF
j_call: TRBJ2-3; cdr3_length: 14; d_call: NA; v_call: TRBV4-1; clone_size: few; cdr3_nt: TGCGCCAGCAGCCAAGCGGTGACGGTTCTTACGCAGTATTTT; cdr3_aa: CASSQAVTVLTQYF
j_call: TRBJ2-3; cdr3_length: 13; d_call: TRBD1; v_call: TRBV7-2; clone_size: NA; cdr3_nt: TGTGCCAGCAGCCCCGGACAGGTCGATACGCAGTATTTT; cdr3_aa: CASSPGQVDTQYF
j_call: TRBJ1-1; cdr3_length: 15; d_call: NA; v_call: TRBV30; clone_size: NA; cdr3_nt: TGTGCCTGGAGTGTCTCGGGGTCCATGAACACTGAAGCTTTCTTT; cdr3_aa: CAWSVSGSMNTEAFF
j_call: TRBJ1-1; cdr3_length: 14; d_call: NA; v_call: TRBV9; clone_size: NA; cdr3_nt: TGTGCCAGCACGGACATTGGACTGAACACTGAAGCTTTCTTT; cdr3_aa: CASTDIGLNTEAFF
j_call: TRBJ2-7; cdr3_length: 13; d_call: NA; v_call: TRBV9; clone_size: many; cdr3_nt: TGTGCCAGCAGCGTAGCTCCCCCGGAAGAGCAGTACTTC; cdr3_aa: CASSVAPPEEQYF
j_call: TRBJ1-4; cdr3_length: 13; d_call: NA; v_call: TRBV7-2; clone_size: NA; cdr3_nt: TGTGCCAGCATGCTCAAAGGAGGTGAAAAACTGTTTTTT; cdr3_aa: CASMLKGGEKLFF
j_call: TRBJ1-1; cdr3_length: 14; d_call: NA; v_call: TRBV29-1; clone_size: few; cdr3_nt: TGCAGCGTTGAAGATTGGGCAAAAAACACTGAAGCTTTCTTT; cdr3_aa: CSVEDWAKNTEAFF
j_call: TRBJ2-5; cdr3_length: 15; d_call: TRBD2; v_call: TRBV7-2; clone_size: NA; cdr3_nt: TGTGCCAGCAGCTTGAGACTAGCTTCACAAGAGACCCAGTACTTC; cdr3_aa: CASSLRLASQETQYF
j_call: TRBJ2-1; cdr3_length: 15; d_call: NA; v_call: TRBV7-7; clone_size: NA; cdr3_nt: TGTGCTAGCAGCTTATTCTCAGGGACAAGGAATGAGCAGTTCTTC; cdr3_aa: CASSLFSGTRNEQFF
j_call: TRBJ1-1; cdr3_length: 15; d_call: NA; v_call: TRBV2; clone_size: NA; cdr3_nt: TGTGCCAGCAGTGAAATCGGTCACCCGAACACTGAAGCTTTCTTT; cdr3_aa: CASSEIGHPNTEAFF
j_call: TRBJ2-6; cdr3_length: 17; d_call: TRBD1; v_call: TRBV14; clone_size: many; cdr3_nt: TGTGCCAGCAGCGCGGGACAGGGGAGAAGTGGGGCCAACGTCCTGACTTTC; cdr3_aa: CASSAGQGRSGANVLTF